Included here is one T cell receptor beta chain sequence, with context. The data are from a study of blood T cell repertoires in COVID-19. Study-wide background: The origin of the acute and convalescent COVID-19 samples was the United States, Italy and Spain. Sources were T cells, B-cell-depleted T cells, or PBMCs; the material itself was cDNA or gDNA.

V shed 6 bases and J 0 bases; nucleotides not matched to a gene: 6. Germline CDR1 and CDR2: SGHTA and FQGTGA. The CDR3 covers 17 residues. In the original workflow: Quantification of nucleated cells was approximated via reference gene primer amplification. Repertoires were generated with immunoSEQ multiplex PCR, while TCRdb's copy carries only in-frame clones and drops some. The V and J calls and the clone size are those of that table, but D and trimming were determined from the DNA. The data show more than 110,000 clones, 84% seen once. The sequenced material came from peripheral blood. The gene calls are TRBV7-3 and TRBJ2-1; 12 bases line up with TRBD2. The source of this sequence is a human donor in a cohort sampled during active COVID-19. Written as DNA, the CDR3 is TGTGCCAGCAGACTAGCGGGGGGCCCGAGCTCCTACAATGAGCAGTTCTTC. Translating gives CASRLAGGPSSYNEQFF. Full variable domain (remainder filled in from reference TRBV7-3 and TRBJ2-1): GAGVSQTPSNKVTEKGKYVELRCDPISGHTALYWYRQSLGQGPEFLIYFQGTGAADDSGLPNDRFFAVRPEGSVSTLKIQRTERGDSAVYLCASRLAGGPSSYNEQFFGPGTRLTVL.